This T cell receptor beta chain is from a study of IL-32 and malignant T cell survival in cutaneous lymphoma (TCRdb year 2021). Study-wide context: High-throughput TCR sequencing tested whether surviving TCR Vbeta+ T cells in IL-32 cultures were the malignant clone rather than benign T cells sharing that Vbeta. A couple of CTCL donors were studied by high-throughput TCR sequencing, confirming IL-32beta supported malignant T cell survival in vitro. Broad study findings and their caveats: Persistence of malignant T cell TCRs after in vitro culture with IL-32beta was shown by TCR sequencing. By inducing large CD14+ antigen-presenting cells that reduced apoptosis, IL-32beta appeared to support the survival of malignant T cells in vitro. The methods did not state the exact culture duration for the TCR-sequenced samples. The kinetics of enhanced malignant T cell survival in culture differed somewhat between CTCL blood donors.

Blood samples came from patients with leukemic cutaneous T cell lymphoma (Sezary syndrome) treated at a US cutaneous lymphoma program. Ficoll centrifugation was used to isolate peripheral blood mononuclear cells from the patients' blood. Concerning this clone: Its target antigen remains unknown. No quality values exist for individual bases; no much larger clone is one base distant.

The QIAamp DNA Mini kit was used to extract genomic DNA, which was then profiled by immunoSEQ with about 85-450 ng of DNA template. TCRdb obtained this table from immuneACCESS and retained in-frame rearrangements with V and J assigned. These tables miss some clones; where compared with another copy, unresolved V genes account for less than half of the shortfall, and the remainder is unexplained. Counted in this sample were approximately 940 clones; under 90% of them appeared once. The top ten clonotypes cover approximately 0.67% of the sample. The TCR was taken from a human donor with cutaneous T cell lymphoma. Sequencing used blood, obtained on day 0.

For the CDR3, the sequence is CASSVNREVQHF. The nucleotide sequence is given as TGTGCCAGCAGTGTGAACAGGGAAGTGCAGCATTTT. Rearrangement joined TRBV2 to TRBJ1-5; TRBD1 is possibly the D segment (6 matching bases). V loses 4 bases, J loses 13 bases, and the germline ends lie 14 bases apart. As encoded in the germline V gene, CDR1 is SNHLY while CDR2 is FYNNEI. The CDR3 goes from the cysteine to the phenylalanine over 12 residues. This entry keeps only the CDR3 DNA: 36 bases, framed from base 1.